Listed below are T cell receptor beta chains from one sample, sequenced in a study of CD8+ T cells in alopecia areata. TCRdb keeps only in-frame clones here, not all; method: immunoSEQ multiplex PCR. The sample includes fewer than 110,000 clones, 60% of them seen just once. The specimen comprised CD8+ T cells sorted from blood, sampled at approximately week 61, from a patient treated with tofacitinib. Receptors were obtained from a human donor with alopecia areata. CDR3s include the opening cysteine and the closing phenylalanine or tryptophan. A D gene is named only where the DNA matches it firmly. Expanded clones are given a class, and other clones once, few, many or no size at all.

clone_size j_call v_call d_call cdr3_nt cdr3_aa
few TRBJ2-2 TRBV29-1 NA TGCAGCGTAATCCTTACAAGAAGGAACACCGGGGAGCTGTTTTTT CSVILTRRNTGELFF
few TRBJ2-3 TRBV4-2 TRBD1 TGTGCCAGCAGCCAAGCTGTGGGACAGGGAGAGGATCGGGGCACAGATACGCAGTATTTT CASSQAVGQGEDRGTDTQYF
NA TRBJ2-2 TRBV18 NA TGTGCCAGCTCACCCCGGACGGGGGTCCGATTCACCGGGGAGCTGTTTTTT CASSPRTGVRFTGELFF
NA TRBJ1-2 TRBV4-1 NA TGCGCCAGCAGCCAAGATTTGGCCAGGGGAAACTATGGCTACACCTTC CASSQDLARGNYGYTF
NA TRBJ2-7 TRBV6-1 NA TGTGCCAGCAGTGAATGGGGGGAGACAGCATCCTACGAGCAGTACTTC CASSEWGETASYEQYF
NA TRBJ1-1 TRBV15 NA TGTGCCACCAGCAGAGTAGTGGGGGGCACTGAAGCTTTCTTT CATSRVVGGTEAFF
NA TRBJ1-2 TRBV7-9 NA TGTGCCAGCGCGCCTCAGGGCAACTATGGCTACACCTTC CASAPQGNYGYTF
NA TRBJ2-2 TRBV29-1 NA TGCAGCGTTTCTCGGGGGTCCGGGGAGCTGTTTTTT CSVSRGSGELFF
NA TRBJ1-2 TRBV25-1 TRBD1 TGTGCCAGCAGTGATTTAGGCAGGGGGAATGGCTACACCTTC CASSDLGRGNGYTF
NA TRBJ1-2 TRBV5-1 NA TGCGCCAGCACCCCGACAGGAACTGCTGGCTACACCTTC CASTPTGTAGYTF
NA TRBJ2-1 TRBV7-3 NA TGTGCCAGCAGCTCCGGACAGATGCAGTTCTTC CASSSGQMQFF
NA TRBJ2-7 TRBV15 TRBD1 TGTGCCACCAGCAGCCTCCGGGACAGGGGATCCTACGAGCAGTACTTC CATSSLRDRGSYEQYF
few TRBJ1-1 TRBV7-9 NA TGTGCCAGCAGGGGGACCCACACTGAAGCTTTCTTT CASRGTHTEAFF
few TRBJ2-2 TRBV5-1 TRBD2 TGCGCCAGCAGCATCGGGGGGTCGAACACCGGGGAGCTGTTTTTT CASSIGGSNTGELFF
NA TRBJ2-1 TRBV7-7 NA TGTGCCAGCAGCTTGGAGGACAGCAATGAGCAGTTCTTC CASSLEDSNEQFF
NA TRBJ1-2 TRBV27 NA TGTGCCAGCAGTTTATATCGTCTTGGTGGCTACACCTTC CASSLYRLGGYTF
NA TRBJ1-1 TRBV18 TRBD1 TGTGCCAGCTCACCACCCGGACAGGGCCTCGAAGCTTTCTTT CASSPPGQGLEAFF
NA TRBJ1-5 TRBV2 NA TGTGCCAGCAGCCCGGGGGGAGGACAGCCCCAGCATTTT CASSPGGGQPQHF
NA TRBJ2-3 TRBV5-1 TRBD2 TGCGCCAGCAGCTTCACTGGGACTAGCGGGGACACAGATACGCAGTATTTT CASSFTGTSGDTDTQYF
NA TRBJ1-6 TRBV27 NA TGTGCCAGCAGTACCCGTCGTGTCGATAATTCACCCCTCCACTTT CASSTRRVDNSPLHF
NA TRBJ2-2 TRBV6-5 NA TGTGCCAGCTCTCGCGGCCCCATTGTCAGGGAGCTGTTTTTT CASSRGPIVRELFF
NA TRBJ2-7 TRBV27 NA TGTGCCAGCAGTTTAAGGCCAGTGGCCTACGAGCAGTACTTC CASSLRPVAYEQYF
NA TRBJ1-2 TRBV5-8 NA TGTGCCAGCAGCCCTTTTGGTCTCGCCTATGGCTACACCTTC CASSPFGLAYGYTF
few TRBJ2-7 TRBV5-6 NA TGTGCCAGCAGCCCGGGATCGTCCTACGAGCAGTACTTC CASSPGSSYEQYF
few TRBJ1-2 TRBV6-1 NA TGTGCCAGCAGTGAATCGGTCAGGGTAAACTATGGCTACACCTTC CASSESVRVNYGYTF
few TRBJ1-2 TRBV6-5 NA TGTGCCAGCGGATTAAGAGGAGCGCCTAGCTATGGCTACACCTTC CASGLRGAPSYGYTF
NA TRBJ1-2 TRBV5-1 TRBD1 TGCGCCAGCAGCCAGGGACAGGGGGCGCATTATGGCTACACCTTC CASSQGQGAHYGYTF
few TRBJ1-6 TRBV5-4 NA TGTGCCAGCAGCTTTTTTTCAGGGAGGGATTCACCCCTCCACTTT CASSFFSGRDSPLHF
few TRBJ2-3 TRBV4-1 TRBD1 TGCGCCAGCAGCCAAACAGGGGGGACGCAGTATTTT CASSQTGGTQYF
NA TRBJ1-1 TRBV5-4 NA TGTGCCAGCAGCTTGGAATCTTGGGGATTTGGCGCTTTCTTT CASSLESWGFGAFF
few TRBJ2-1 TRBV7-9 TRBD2 TGTGCCAGCAGCCGGACTAGTCGAAAGTCCTACAATGAGCAGTTCTTC CASSRTSRKSYNEQFF
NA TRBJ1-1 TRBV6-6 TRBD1 TGTGCCAGCAGGCACCGGGACAGGGAACTCGAGCGCGGAGCTTTCTTT CASRHRDRELERGAFF
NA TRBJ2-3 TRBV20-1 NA TGCAGTGCTAGCGGGTTGGGGACGCAGTATTTT CSASGLGTQYF
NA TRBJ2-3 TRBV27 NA TGTGCCAGCAGTTTTAGAGATACGCAGTATTTT CASSFRDTQYF
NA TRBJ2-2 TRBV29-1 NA TGCAGCGTTGTTTCCCTGGACACCGGGGAGCTGTTTTTT CSVVSLDTGELFF
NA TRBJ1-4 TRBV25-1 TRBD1 TGTGCCAGCAGTGAAGGGACAGGGTCTAATGAAAAACTGTTTTTT CASSEGTGSNEKLFF
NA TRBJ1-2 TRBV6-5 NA TGTGCCAGCATGCAGAGGGGGGGGCCTAACTATGGCTACACCTTC CASMQRGGPNYGYTF
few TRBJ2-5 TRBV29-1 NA TGCAGCGGGAATACAGGGTTCGAAGAGACCCAGTACTTC CSGNTGFEETQYF
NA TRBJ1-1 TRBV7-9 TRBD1 TGTGCCAGCAACCGGGACAGATATAACACTGAAGCTTTCTTT CASNRDRYNTEAFF
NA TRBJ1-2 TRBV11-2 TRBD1 TGTGCCAGCAGCTCCGACCTAACAGGGGACTATGGCTACACCTTC CASSSDLTGDYGYTF
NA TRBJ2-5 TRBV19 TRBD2 TGTGCCAGTAAAGGGATAGCGGGGGGTTTGGAGACCCAGTACTTC CASKGIAGGLETQYF
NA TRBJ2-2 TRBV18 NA TGTGCCAGCTCACCAGAGAGTCTGGGGCTGTTTTTT CASSPESLGLFF
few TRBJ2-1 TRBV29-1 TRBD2 TGCAGCGTAGCTAGCGGGGGTCGGTACAATGAGCAGTTCTTC CSVASGGRYNEQFF
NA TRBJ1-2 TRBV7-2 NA TGTGCCAGCACCCTTTTCGGGGGATATGGCTACACCTTC CASTLFGGYGYTF
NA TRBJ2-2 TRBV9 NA TGTGCCAGCAGCGAACCCCGGGACGGGGGGCGTACCGGGGAGCTGTTTTTT CASSEPRDGGRTGELFF
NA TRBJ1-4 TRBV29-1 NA TGCAGCGTTGGGGAGGGGGGCGTCCAAGTTGAAAAACTGTTTTTT CSVGEGGVQVEKLFF
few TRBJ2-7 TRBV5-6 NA TGTGCCAGCAGCGGACGACTACCATCCTACGAGCAGTACTTC CASSGRLPSYEQYF
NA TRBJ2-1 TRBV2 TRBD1 TGTGCCAGCAGCGAAGGACAGGGGGATTACAATGAGCAGTTCTTC CASSEGQGDYNEQFF
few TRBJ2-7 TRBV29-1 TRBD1 TGCAGCGTTGAGACCTACGCAACGAGGGGGCTTGTCGAGCAGTACTTC CSVETYATRGLVEQYF
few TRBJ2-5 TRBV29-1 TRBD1 TGCAGCGTTGCCGACAGGGGGCCGGAGACCCAGTACTTC CSVADRGPETQYF
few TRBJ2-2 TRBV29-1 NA TGCAGCGGCTCCCGAAACACCGGGGAGCTGTTTTTT CSGSRNTGELFF